The T cell receptor beta chain described here comes from a study of lymphopenia after photon versus proton radiotherapy. Worth noting for this clone: No antigen is known for it.

Study results and caveats: Survival link was tested only in deceased patients; proton benefit remains a possibility. Post-nadir TCR diversity decline inversely tracked overall survival among those who died. After lymphocyte nadir, photon-treated repertoires showed oligoclonal expansion, especially CD8+ Temra. Photon-treated patients lost naive T cells and TCR diversity; proton-treated stayed stable.

J lost 6 bases, V lost 5 bases, and 14 bases had no gene match. Per the germline V gene, CDR1 is SGHNT and CDR2 is YYREEE (reference sequence). This CDR3 has 15 residues. Repertoires were generated with immunoSEQ multiplex PCR, while TCRdb's copy carries only in-frame clones and drops some. The data hold 30,000 to 45,000 clones, with around 85% observed a single time. The sequence was collected from a man in his fifties or sixties with gastric cancer. The starting material was peripheral blood, obtained from a patient treated with photon-based radiotherapy. V usage is TRBV5-4 and J usage is TRBJ2-7, with TRBD1 identical over 7 bases. The CDR3 protein is CASRQIDRELGEQYF. The CDR3 DNA reads as TGTGCCAGCAGACAAATCGACAGGGAACTAGGCGAGCAGTACTTC.